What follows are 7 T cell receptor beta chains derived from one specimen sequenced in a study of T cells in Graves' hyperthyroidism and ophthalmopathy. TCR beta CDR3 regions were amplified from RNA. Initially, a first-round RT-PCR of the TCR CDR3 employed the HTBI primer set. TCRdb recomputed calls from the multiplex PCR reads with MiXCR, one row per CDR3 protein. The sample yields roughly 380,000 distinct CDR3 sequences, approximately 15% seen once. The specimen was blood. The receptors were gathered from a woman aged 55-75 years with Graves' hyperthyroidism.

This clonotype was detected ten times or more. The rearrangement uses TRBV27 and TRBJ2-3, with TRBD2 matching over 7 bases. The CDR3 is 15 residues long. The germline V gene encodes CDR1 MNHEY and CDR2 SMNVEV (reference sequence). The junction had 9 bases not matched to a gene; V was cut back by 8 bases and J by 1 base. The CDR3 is CASQALAERTDTQYF. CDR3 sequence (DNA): TGTGCCAGCCAGGCGCTAGCGGAGCGCACAGATACGCAGTATTTT.

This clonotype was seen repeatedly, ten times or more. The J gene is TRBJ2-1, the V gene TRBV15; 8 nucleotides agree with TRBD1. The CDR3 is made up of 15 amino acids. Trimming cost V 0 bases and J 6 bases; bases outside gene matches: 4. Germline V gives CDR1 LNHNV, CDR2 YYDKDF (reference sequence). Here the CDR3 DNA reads TGTGCCACCAGCAGAGAAGGAGGGACAGGCAATGAGCAGTTCTTC. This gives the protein CATSREGGTGNEQFF. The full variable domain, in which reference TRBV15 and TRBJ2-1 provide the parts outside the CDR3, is DAMVIQNPRYQVTQFGKPVTLSCSQTLNHNVMYWYQQKSSQAPKLLFHYYDKDFNNEADTPDNFQSRRPNTSFCFLDIRSPGLGDTAMYLCATSREGGTGNEQFFGPGTRLTVL.

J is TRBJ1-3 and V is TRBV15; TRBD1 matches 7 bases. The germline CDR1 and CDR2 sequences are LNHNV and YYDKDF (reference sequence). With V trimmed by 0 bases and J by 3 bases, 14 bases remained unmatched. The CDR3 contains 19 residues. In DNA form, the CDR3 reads TGTGCCACCAGCAGAGATTACGGGGGAGGGGGCCTGGTTGGAAACACCATATATTTT. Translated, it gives CATSRDYGGGGLVGNTIYF.

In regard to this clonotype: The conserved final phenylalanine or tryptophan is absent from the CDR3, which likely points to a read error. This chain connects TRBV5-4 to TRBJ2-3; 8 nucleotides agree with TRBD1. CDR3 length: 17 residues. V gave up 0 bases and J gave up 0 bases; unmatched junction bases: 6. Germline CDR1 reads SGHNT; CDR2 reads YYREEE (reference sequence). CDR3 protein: CASSLVDRGRSTDTQYS. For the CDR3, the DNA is TGTGCCAGCAGCTTGGTCGACAGGGGACGCAGCACAGATACGCAGTATTCT.

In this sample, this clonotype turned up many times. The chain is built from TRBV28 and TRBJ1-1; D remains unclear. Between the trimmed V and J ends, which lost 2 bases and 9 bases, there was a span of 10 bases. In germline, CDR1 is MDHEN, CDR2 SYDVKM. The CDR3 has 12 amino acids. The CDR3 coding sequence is TGTGCCAGCAGTTTAGCCCCGCGGAAAGCTTTCTTT. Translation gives CASSLAPRKAFF.

CDR3 protein: CASSTGGAGYGYTF. The CDR3 nucleotides are TGTGCCAGTAGTACAGGGGGCGCTGGCTATGGCTACACCTTC. The gene calls are TRBV19 and TRBJ1-2; 8 nucleotides agree with TRBD1. The ends lost 4 bases at V and 4 bases at J; junction bases unmatched: 5. The CDR3 covers 14 residues. Germline V CDR1 and CDR2: LNHDA, SQIVND (reference sequence).

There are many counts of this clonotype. The CDR3 region has the DNA TGCAGTGCTCGGACCGATACGCAGTATTTT. Its protein is CSARTDTQYF. The V and J genes are TRBV20-1 and TRBJ2-3; no reliable D call. This CDR3 region has 10 residues. V was pared by 5 bases and J by 6 bases, with 6 bases between. In germline, CDR1 is DFQATT, CDR2 SNEGSKA (reference sequence).